This T cell receptor (beta chain) originates from a study of identical twins. Study findings and constraints: With monozygotic twins, out-of-frame TCR alpha sharing exceeded what models estimated. Twins' surplus sharing was weaker for beta out-of-frame sequences.

The donor group consisted entirely of healthy Caucasians. Unique molecular identifiers were present on the cDNA, which also gained a universal primer site by template switching. TCRdb recomputed calls from the 5' RACE reads with MiXCR, one row per CDR3 protein. In the table there are hundreds of thousands of distinct CDR3 sequences, roughly 10% of which are singletons. This clonotype was counted a few times. Its antigen remains unknown. Trimming stripped 3 bases from V and 0 bases from J, with 9 bases between. The CDR3 is made up of 15 amino acids. The V gene's germline CDR1 is DFQATT and CDR2 SNEGSKA (reference sequence).

The V and J genes are TRBV20-1 and TRBJ2-6; TRBD1 or TRBD2 may be the D gene (5 bases each). Sequenced sample: memory (CD45RO+) T cells sorted from blood. The clonotype originates from a woman under 30 in good health. CDR3 loop: CSARGRFSGANVLTF. The CDR3 nucleotides read TGCAGTGCTAGGGGACGATTCTCTGGGGCCAACGTCCTGACTTTC.